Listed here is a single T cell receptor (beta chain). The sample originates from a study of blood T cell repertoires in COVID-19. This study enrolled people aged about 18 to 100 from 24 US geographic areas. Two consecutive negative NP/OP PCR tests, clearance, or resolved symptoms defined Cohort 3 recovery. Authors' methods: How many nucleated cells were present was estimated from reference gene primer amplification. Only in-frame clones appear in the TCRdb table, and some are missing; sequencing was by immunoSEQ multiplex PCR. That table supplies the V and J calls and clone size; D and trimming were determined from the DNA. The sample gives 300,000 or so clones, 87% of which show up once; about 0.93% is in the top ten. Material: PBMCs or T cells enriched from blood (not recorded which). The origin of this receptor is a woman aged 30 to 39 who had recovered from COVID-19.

The CDR3 sequence is CAGGPFLRGEAFF. DNA for the CDR3: TGTGCCGGGGGGCCCTTCCTTAGGGGTGAAGCTTTCTTT. The rearrangement joins TRBV30 to TRBJ1-1, with D possibly being TRBD1 (6 bases). Germline lookup yields CDR1 GTSNPN and CDR2 SVGIG (reference sequence). V gave up 8 bases and J gave up 7 bases, with 20 bases separating them. The CDR3 runs 13 residues.